Presented here are 18 T cell receptor beta chains from one specimen sequenced in a study of patients and donors after allogeneic stem cell transplantation. TCRdb processed the RT-PCR reads anew with MiXCR; each CDR3 protein has one entry. The table shows 100,000 to 130,000 distinct CDR3 sequences, with roughly 35% occurring only once. The sequencing sample was made of blood, either unsorted or a sorted T cell fraction (not recorded which). The receptors originated from a human donor who was either an allogeneic HSCT recipient or a stem cell or donor lymphocyte infusion donor (not recorded which). It is not recorded whose cells these are; they may come from a transplant donor.

This chain connects TRBV20-1 to TRBJ1-5; D gene unclear. CDR3 length: 12 residues. V gave up 7 bases and J gave up 0 bases, with 7 bases separating them. Germline V gene sequence: CDR1 DFQATT, CDR2 SNEGSKA (reference sequence). CDR3 bases: TGCAGTGTGGGTTTTAGCAATCAGCCCCAGCATTTT. It translates to CSVGFSNQPQHF.

This clonotype has just one count. This chain links TRBV2 with TRBJ1-6; D is unresolved. V shed 4 bases and J shed 1 base, with 8 bases lying between them. Germline loops: CDR1 SNHLY, CDR2 FYNNEI. The CDR3 is 15 residues long. The CDR3 loop reads CASSVAGSYNSPLHF. CDR3 DNA sequence: TGTGCCAGCAGTGTTGCCGGATCCTATAATTCACCCCTCCACTTT.

This clonotype was seen a few times. This chain joins TRBV20-1 and TRBJ2-7, with 9 nucleotides matching TRBD1. The CDR3 consists of 14 residues. The germline V gene encodes CDR1 DFQATT and CDR2 SNEGSKA (reference sequence). V lost 4 bases, J lost 3 bases, and 7 bases stayed unmatched. The CDR3 region is CSATSPGQGYEQYF. CDR3 bases: TGCAGTGCTACTTCACCGGGACAGGGCTACGAGCAGTACTTC.

The chain carries TRBV7-2 and TRBJ1-6; D is uncertain. The CDR3 contains 13 residues. Germline V gene lookup returns CDR1 SGHTA and CDR2 FQGNSA. V lost 3 bases and J lost 8, with 8 bases in between. The CDR3 region is CASSFAGDSPLHF. CDR3 DNA: TGTGCCAGCAGCTTTGCTGGGGATTCACCCCTCCACTTT.

The V gene is TRBV2, the J gene TRBJ2-7; D is possibly TRBD2 (5 bases). The length of the CDR3 is 14 residues. The V end lost 5 bases, the J end lost 4 bases, and 15 bases lay between the germline ends. Per germline, CDR1 SNHLY and CDR2 FYNNEI. CDR3 amino acids: CASSSTGSLYEQYF. CDR3 sequence (DNA): TGTGCCAGCAGTTCCACGGGGTCCCTATACGAGCAGTACTTC.

This clonotype was detected a few times. The chain joins TRBV5-5 to TRBJ1-1; TRBD1 matches 7 bases. CDR1 SGHKS and CDR2 YYEKEE come from the germline V gene (reference sequence). Unmatched junction bases numbered 3, after V lost 2 bases and J lost 2 bases. The CDR3 covers 14 residues. The CDR3 loop is CASSFGTANTEAFF. The CDR3 nucleotides are TGTGCCAGCAGCTTCGGGACAGCTAACACTGAAGCTTTCTTT.

This clonotype was seen repeatedly, ten times or more. The V and J genes are TRBV7-9 and TRBJ1-1; D not certain. Germline loops: CDR1 SEHNR, CDR2 FQNEAQ (reference sequence). Between the trimmed V and J ends, which lost 0 bases and 1 base, there was a span of 3 bases. The CDR3 loop spans 13 amino acids. CDR3 DNA sequence: TGTGCCAGCAGCTTAGCCAGGAACACTGAAGCTTTCTTT. Translating it yields CASSLARNTEAFF.

There are a few counts of this clonotype. The genes are TRBV7-8 and TRBJ1-4; D is possibly TRBD1 (5 bases). The V end was cut by 2 bases, the J end by 8 bases, with 9 bases between. Per the germline V gene, CDR1 is SGHVS and CDR2 is FQNEAQ. The CDR3 consists of 13 residues. CDR3 sequence reads: CASSLLRGEKLFF. The CDR3 nucleotides are TGTGCCAGCAGCTTATTGCGGGGGGAAAAACTGTTTTTT. The variable domain in full, with the rest retrieved from reference TRBV7-8 and TRBJ1-4, is GAGVSQSPRYKVAKRGQDVALRCDPISGHVSLFWYQQALGQGPEFLTYFQNEAQLDKSGLPSDRFFAERPEGSVSTLKIQRTQQEDSAVYLCASSLLRGEKLFFGSGTQLSVL.

This clonotype has just a few counts. This rearrangement joins TRBV7-2 to TRBJ1-2, with TRBD1 identical over 7 bases. V lost 3 bases, J lost 8 bases, and 6 bases stayed unmatched. Germline lookup yields CDR1 SGHTA and CDR2 FQGNSA. The CDR3 has 13 amino acids. The CDR3 DNA reads as TGTGCCAGCAGCTTTGTCAGGGGGGACGGCTACACCTTC. It translates to CASSFVRGDGYTF.

V and J are TRBV7-2 and TRBJ2-6; TRBD1 is a possible D gene (6 bases). The CDR3 sequence is 17 residues long. V was pared by 0 bases and J by 3 bases, with 12 bases between. Germline V gives CDR1 SGHTA, CDR2 FQGNSA. The CDR3 nucleotides are TGTGCCAGCAGCTTAGCTTCAGGGGCGCTTGGGGCCAACGTCCTGACTTTC. Translated, it gives CASSLASGALGANVLTF.

The chain has TRBV6-2 or TRBV6-3 and TRBJ2-2; 8 bases fit TRBD1. This CDR3 contains 16 residues. V trimming: 6 bases; J trimming: 2 bases; junction bases outside the gene matches: 8. Germline V gene data show CDR1 as MNHEY and CDR2 as SVGEGT. CDR3 coding DNA: TGTGCCAGCAGAGAAACAGGGGGTGCCAACACCGGGGAGCTGTTTTTT. Its protein product is CASRETGGANTGELFF.

This clonotype was counted between two and nine times. The chain employs TRBV12-3 or TRBV12-4 and TRBJ2-7; 7 positions match TRBD1. V was clipped by 7 bases and J by 2 bases; unmatched bases: 8. This CDR3 is 14 amino acids long. The CDR3 loop reads CASKTTGNTYEQYF. In DNA form, the CDR3 reads TGTGCCAGCAAGACGACAGGGAACACCTACGAGCAGTACTTC.

The rearrangement links TRBV6-5 to TRBJ2-2, with a possible D match to TRBD2 (6 bases). CDR3 length: 15 residues. Germline V gives CDR1 MNHEY, CDR2 SVGAGI. V dropped 7 bases and J dropped 0 bases, with 12 bases sitting between them. CDR3 in DNA: TGTGCCAGCATGAAAGTAGCGGCGAACACCGGGGAGCTGTTTTTT. Residues: CASMKVAANTGELFF.

The J gene is TRBJ2-7, the V gene TRBV7-9, with 8 positions matching TRBD1. The germline V gene encodes CDR1 SEHNR and CDR2 FQNEAQ (reference sequence). The CDR3 runs to 15 residues. V gave up 5 bases and J gave up 3 bases; unmatched junction bases: 9. The CDR3 region is CASSLGQGRIYEQYF. Here the CDR3 DNA reads TGTGCCAGCAGCCTCGGACAGGGAAGAATCTACGAGCAGTACTTC.

This clonotype has ten or more counts. The chain employs TRBV7-9 and TRBJ1-1; unclear D gene. Germline V lookup: CDR1 SEHNR, CDR2 FQNEAQ (reference sequence). This CDR3 region has 18 residues. Trimming pared 2 bases from V and 1 base from J, leaving 20 bases between. In nucleotides, the CDR3 is TGTGCCAGCAGCTTATATACCCTCGAGGGAGAGGGGAACACTGAAGCTTTCTTT. Amino acids: CASSLYTLEGEGNTEAFF.

This chain uses TRBV9 with TRBJ1-3; D gene uncertain. This CDR3 has 14 amino acids. Trimming shortened V by 0 bases and J by 0 bases, and 4 bases separated the two germline ends. Per the germline V gene, CDR1 is SGDLS and CDR2 is YYNGEE. CDR3 nucleotides: TGTGCCAGCAGCGTAGACGGCTCTGGAAACACCATATATTTT. It yields the protein CASSVDGSGNTIYF.

This clonotype came up a few times. The rearrangement links TRBV18 to TRBJ2-7, with 7 bases identical to TRBD2. Trimming removed 1 base from V and 0 bases from J; junction bases left unmatched: 6. CDR1 and CDR2 from the germline V gene are KGHSH and LQKENI. The CDR3 sequence is 16 residues long. The DNA for the CDR3 is TGTGCCAGCTCACCACGTCTAGCGGTTAGCTCCTACGAGCAGTACTTC. This translates into CASSPRLAVSSYEQYF.

V and J are TRBV29-1 and TRBJ2-5, with 7 bases lining up with TRBD2. Germline CDR1 and CDR2: SQVTM and ANQGSEA. The V gene end was trimmed by 6 bases and the J gene end by 7 bases; junction bases not matched to a gene: 11. The CDR3 is made up of 13 amino acids. The CDR3 loop is CSVNGLAVMTQYF. The CDR3 DNA follows: TGCAGCGTGAATGGCCTAGCGGTCATGACCCAGTACTTC.